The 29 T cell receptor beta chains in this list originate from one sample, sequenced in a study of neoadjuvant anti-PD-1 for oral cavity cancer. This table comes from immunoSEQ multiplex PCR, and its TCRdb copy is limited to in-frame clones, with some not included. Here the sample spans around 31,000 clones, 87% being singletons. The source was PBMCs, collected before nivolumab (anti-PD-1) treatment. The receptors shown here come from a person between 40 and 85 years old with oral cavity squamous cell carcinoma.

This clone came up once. The CDR3 spells CASSLPGLYEQYF. For the CDR3, the DNA is TGTGCCAGCAGCTTACCAGGGCTGTACGAGCAGTACTTC. This chain uses TRBV13 with TRBJ2-7; D might be TRBD1 (5 bases). Trimming took off 2 bases at V and 4 bases at J, with 9 bases between the two ends. The germline gives CDR1 PRHDT, CDR2 FYEKMQ (reference sequence). This CDR3 spans 13 amino acids.

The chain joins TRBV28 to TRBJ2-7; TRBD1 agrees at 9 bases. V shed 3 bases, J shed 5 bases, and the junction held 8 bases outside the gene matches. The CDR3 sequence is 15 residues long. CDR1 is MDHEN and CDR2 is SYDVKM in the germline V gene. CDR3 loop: CASSFLQGAAHEQYF. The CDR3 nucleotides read TGTGCCAGCAGTTTTTTACAGGGGGCGGCCCACGAGCAGTACTTC.

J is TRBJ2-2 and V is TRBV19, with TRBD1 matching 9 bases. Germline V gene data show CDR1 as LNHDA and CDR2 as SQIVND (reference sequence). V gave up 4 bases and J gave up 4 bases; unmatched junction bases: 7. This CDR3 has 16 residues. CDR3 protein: CASSNPSTGGTGELFF. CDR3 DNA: TGTGCCAGTAGTAACCCCTCGACAGGGGGCACCGGGGAGCTGTTTTTT. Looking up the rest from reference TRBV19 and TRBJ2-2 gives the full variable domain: DGGITQSPKYLFRKEGQNVTLSCEQNLNHDAMYWYRQDPGQGLRLIYYSQIVNDFQKGDIAEGYSVSREKKESFPLTVTSAQKNPTAFYLCASSNPSTGGTGELFFGEGSRLTVL.

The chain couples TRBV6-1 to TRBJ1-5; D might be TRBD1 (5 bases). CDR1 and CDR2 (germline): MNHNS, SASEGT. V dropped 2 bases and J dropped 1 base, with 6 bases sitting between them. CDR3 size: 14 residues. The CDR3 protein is CASSEWGSNQPQHF. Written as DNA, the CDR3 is TGTGCCAGCAGTGAATGGGGCAGCAATCAGCCCCAGCATTTT.

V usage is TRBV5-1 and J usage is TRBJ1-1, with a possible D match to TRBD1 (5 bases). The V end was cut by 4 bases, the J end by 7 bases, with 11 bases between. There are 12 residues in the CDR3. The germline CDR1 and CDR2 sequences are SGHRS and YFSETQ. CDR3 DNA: TGCGCCAGCAGCAGCGGACACGGTGAAGCTTTCTTT. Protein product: CASSSGHGEAFF. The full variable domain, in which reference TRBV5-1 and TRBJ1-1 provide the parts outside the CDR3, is KAGVTQTPRYLIKTRGQQVTLSCSPISGHRSVSWYQQTPGQGLQFLFEYFSETQRNKGNFPGRFSGRQFSNSRSEMNVSTLELGDSALYLCASSSGHGEAFFGQGTRLTVV.

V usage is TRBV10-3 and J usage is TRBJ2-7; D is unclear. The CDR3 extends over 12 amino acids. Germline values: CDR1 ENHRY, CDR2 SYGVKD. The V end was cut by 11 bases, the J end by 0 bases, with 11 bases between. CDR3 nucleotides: TGTGCCGCGAACAGTTACTCCTACGAGCAGTACTTC. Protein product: CAANSYSYEQYF.

CDR3 bases: TGCGCCAGCAGCCAAGACAGACGAAACGGAAACACCATATATTTT. Encoded protein: CASSQDRRNGNTIYF. The gene calls are TRBV4-3 and TRBJ1-3; D is uncertain. The germline V and J ends were trimmed by 0 bases and 4 bases, with 10 bases remaining between them. The CDR3 is made up of 15 amino acids. Germline assignment: CDR1 LGHNA and CDR2 YSLEER.

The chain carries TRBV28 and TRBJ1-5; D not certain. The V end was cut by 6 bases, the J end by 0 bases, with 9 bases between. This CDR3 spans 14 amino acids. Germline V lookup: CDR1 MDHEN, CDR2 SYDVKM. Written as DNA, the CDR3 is TGTGCCAGCAGACTCCTAACTAGCAATCAGCCCCAGCATTTT. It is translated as CASRLLTSNQPQHF.

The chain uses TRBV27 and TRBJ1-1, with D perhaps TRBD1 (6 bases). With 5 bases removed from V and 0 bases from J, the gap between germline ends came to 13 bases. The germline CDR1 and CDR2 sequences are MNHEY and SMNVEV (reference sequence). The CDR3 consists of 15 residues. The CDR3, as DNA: TGTGCCAGCAGTCTAGGACAGCCCATGAACACTGAAGCTTTCTTT. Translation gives CASSLGQPMNTEAFF.

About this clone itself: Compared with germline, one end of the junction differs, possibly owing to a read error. The CDR3 loop reads CASSLASGRQKTQYF. DNA of the CDR3: TGCGCCAGCAGCTTGGCTTCGGGCCGCCAAAAGACCCAGTACTTC. The V gene is TRBV5-1, the J gene TRBJ2-5; D gene ambiguous. This CDR3 spans 15 amino acids. Germline assignment: CDR1 SGHRS and CDR2 YFSETQ.

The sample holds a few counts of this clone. The CDR3 DNA is TGCAGCGTTTTCTCTCAGGGACGACCTGAAGCTTTCTTT. It specifies CSVFSQGRPEAFF. The chain joins TRBV29-1 to TRBJ1-1, with TRBD1 as a possible D gene (5 bases). The V gene's germline CDR1 is SQVTM and CDR2 ANQGSEA. V lost 5 bases and J lost 6, with 16 bases in between. This CDR3 is 13 amino acids long.

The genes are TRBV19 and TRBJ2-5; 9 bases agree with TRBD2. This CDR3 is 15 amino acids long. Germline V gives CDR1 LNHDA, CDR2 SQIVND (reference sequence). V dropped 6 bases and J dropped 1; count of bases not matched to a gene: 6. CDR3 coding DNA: TGTGCCAGTAGGGTAGCGGGGGCGTCCCAAGAGACCCAGTACTTC. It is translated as CASRVAGASQETQYF.

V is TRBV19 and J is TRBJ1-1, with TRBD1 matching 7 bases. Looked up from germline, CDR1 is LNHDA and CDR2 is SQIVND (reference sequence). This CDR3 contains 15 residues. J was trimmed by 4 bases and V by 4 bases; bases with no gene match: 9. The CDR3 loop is CASSTQQGRGTEAFF. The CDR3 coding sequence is TGTGCCAGTAGTACACAACAGGGGAGGGGCACTGAAGCTTTCTTT.

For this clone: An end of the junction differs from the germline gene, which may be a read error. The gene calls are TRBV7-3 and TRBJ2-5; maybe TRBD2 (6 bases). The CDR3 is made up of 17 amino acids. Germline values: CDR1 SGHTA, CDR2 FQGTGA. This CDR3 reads CASSVTPGREPQETQYF. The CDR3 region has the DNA TGTGCCAGCAGCGTAACCCCGGGACGGGAGCCTCAAGAGACCCAGTACTTC.

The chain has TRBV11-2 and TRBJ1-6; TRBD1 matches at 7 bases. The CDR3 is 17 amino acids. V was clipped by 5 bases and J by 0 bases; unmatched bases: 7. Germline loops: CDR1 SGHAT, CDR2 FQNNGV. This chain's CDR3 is CASSNTGAVSYNSPLHF. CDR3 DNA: TGTGCCAGCAGCAATACAGGGGCCGTCTCCTATAATTCACCCCTCCACTTT.

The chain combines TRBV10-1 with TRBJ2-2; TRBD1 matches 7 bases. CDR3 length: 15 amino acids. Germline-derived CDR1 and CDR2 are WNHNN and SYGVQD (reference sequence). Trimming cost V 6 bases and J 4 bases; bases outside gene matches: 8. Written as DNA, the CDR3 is TGCGCCAGCAGCCCGACAGGGAGAGGCACCGGGGAGCTGTTTTTT. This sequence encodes CASSPTGRGTGELFF.

The DNA of the CDR3 is TGTGCCAGCAGTTTTTACAGGGGGCGATCCCGGAACACTGAAGCTTTCTTT. Its protein product is CASSFYRGRSRNTEAFF. The chain uses TRBV27 and TRBJ1-1; 9 bases line up with TRBD1. V was pared by 3 bases and J by 1 base, with 9 bases of the junction left unmatched. CDR3 length equals 17 residues. Germline lookup yields CDR1 MNHEY and CDR2 SMNVEV (reference sequence).

The CDR3 nucleotides are TGTGCCAGCAGTTATTTGAGCGGGGGGGCGGGCAATGAGCAGTTCTTC. Encoded protein: CASSYLSGGAGNEQFF. The genes are TRBV6-5 and TRBJ2-1; 10 bases fit TRBD2. The ends lost 3 bases at V and 6 bases at J; junction bases unmatched: 8. The CDR3 has 16 residues. CDR1 is MNHEY, CDR2 SVGAGI, per germline.

CDR3 sequence (DNA): TGTGCCAGCAGCTTGGTGACAGGGGACGAGCAGTACTTC. The encoded protein is CASSLVTGDEQYF. V gene TRBV5-4 combines with J gene TRBJ2-7, with 8 bases identical to TRBD1. The CDR3 spans 13 residues. CDR1 is SGHNT and CDR2 is YYREEE in the germline V gene (reference sequence). V lost 0 bases and J lost 5; bases outside the gene matches: 1.

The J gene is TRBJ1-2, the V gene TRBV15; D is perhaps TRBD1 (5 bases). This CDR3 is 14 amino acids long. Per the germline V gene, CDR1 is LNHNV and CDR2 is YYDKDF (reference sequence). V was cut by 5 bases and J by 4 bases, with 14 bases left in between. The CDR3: CATSRAGTPYGYTF. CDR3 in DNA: TGTGCCACCAGCCGTGCCGGGACCCCCTATGGCTACACCTTC.

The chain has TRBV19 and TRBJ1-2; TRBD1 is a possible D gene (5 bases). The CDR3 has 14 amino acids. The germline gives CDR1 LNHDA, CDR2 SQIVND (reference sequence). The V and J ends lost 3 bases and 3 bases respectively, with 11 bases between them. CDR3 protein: CASSIKGAYYGYTF. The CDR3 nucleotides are TGTGCCAGTAGTATTAAAGGGGCATACTATGGCTACACCTTC.

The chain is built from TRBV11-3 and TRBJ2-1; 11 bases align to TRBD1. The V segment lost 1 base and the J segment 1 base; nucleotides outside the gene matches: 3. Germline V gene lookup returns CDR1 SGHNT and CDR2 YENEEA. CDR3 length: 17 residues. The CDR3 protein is CASSLVGTGGSYNEQFF. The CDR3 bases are TGTGCCAGCAGCTTAGTGGGGACAGGGGGATCCTACAATGAGCAGTTCTTC.

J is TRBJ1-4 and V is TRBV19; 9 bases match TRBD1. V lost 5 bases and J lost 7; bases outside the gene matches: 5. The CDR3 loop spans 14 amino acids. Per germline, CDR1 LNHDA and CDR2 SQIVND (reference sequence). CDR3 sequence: CASSALTGGEKLFF. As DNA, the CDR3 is TGTGCCAGTAGTGCCCTGACAGGGGGTGAAAAACTGTTTTTT. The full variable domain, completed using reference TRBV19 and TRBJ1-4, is DGGITQSPKYLFRKEGQNVTLSCEQNLNHDAMYWYRQDPGQGLRLIYYSQIVNDFQKGDIAEGYSVSREKKESFPLTVTSAQKNPTAFYLCASSALTGGEKLFFGSGTQLSVL.

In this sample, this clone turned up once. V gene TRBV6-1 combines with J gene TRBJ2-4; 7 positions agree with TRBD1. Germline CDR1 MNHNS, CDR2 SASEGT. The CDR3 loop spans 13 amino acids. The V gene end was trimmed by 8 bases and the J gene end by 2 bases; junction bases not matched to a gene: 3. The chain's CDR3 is CASGQVTKNIQYF. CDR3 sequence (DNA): TGTGCCAGCGGACAGGTAACCAAAAACATTCAGTACTTC.

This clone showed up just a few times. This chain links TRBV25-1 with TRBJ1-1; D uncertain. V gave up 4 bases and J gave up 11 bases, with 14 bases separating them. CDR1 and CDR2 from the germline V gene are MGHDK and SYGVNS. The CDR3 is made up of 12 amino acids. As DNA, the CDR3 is TGTGCCAGCAGTGTTGGGCCTTTAAATGCTTTCTTT. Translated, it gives CASSVGPLNAFF.

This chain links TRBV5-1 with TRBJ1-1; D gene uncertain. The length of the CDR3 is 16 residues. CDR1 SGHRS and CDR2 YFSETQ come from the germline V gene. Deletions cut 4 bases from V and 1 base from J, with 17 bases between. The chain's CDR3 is CASSAHMRGQNTEAFF. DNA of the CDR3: TGCGCCAGCAGCGCCCACATGCGAGGCCAGAACACTGAAGCTTTCTTT.

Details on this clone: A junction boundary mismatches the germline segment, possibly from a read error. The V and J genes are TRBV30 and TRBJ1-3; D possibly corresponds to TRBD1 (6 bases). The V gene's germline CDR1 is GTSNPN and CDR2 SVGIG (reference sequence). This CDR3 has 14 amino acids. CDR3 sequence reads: CAWSVAGDTVVRVF. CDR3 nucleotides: TGTGCCTGGAGTGTCGCAGGGGACACCGTCGTACGGGTGTTT.

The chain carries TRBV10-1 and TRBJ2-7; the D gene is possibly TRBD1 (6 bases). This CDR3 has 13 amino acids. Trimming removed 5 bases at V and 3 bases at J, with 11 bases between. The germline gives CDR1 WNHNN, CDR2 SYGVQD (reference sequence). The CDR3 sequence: CASSSTGSYEQYF. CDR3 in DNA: TGCGCCAGCAGTTCAACAGGGAGCTACGAGCAGTACTTC.

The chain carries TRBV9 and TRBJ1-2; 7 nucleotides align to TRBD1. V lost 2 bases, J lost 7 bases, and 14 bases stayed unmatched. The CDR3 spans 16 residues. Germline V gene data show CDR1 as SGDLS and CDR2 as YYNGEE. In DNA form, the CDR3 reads TGTGCCAGCAGCGTTCGGGTCGGCGGACAGGAGCTTGGCTACACCTTC. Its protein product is CASSVRVGGQELGYTF.